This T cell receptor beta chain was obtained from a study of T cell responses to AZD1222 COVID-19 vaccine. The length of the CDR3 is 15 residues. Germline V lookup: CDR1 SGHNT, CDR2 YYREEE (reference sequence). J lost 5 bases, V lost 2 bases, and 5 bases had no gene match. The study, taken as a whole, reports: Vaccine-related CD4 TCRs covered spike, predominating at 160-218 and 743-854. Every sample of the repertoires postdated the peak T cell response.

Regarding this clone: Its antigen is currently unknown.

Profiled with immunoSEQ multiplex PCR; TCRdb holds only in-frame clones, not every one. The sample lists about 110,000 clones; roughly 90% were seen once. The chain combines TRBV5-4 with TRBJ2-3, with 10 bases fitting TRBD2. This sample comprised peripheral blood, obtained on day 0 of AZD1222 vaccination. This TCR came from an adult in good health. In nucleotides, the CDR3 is TGTGCCAGCAGCTTAGGGCTAGCGGGGGAAGATACGCAGTATTTT. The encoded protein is CASSLGLAGEDTQYF.